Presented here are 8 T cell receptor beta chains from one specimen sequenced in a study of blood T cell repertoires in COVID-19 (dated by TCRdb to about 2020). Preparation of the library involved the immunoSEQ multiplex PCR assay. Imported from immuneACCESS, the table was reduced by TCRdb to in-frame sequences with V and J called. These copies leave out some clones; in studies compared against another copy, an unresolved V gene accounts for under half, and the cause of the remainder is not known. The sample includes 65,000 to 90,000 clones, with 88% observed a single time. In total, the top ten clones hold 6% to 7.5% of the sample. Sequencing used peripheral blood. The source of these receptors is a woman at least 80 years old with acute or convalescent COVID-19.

CDR3 loop: CASSKEVRASGGARETQYF. CDR3 sequence (DNA): TGTGCCAGCAGCAAAGAAGTACGGGCTAGCGGGGGGGCGAGGGAGACCCAGTACTTC. This rearrangement joins TRBV21-1 to TRBJ2-5; the D call TRBD2 from the table was never checked on the DNA. TRBV21-1 corresponds to a pseudogene. This CDR3 is built from 19 residues.

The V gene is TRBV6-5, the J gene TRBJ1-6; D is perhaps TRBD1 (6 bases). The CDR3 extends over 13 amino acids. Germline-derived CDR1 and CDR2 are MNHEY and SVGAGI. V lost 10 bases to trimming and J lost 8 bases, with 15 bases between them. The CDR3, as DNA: TGTGCCACGCACACAGGGACCGATTCACCCCTCCACTTT. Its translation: CATHTGTDSPLHF.

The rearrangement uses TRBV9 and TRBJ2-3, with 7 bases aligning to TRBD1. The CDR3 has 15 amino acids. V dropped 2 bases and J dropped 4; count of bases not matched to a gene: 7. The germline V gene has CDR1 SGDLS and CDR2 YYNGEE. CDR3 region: CASSVSRGQADTQYF. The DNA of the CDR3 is TGTGCCAGCAGCGTCAGTAGGGGGCAAGCAGATACGCAGTATTTT.

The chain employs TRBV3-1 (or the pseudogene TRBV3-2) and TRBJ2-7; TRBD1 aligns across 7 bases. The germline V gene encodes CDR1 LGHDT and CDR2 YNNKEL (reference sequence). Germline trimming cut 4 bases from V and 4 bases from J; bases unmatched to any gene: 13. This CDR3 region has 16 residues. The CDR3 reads CASSPLIEGGRYEQYF. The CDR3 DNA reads TGTGCCAGCAGCCCCCTAATTGAAGGGGGCCGGTACGAGCAGTACTTC.

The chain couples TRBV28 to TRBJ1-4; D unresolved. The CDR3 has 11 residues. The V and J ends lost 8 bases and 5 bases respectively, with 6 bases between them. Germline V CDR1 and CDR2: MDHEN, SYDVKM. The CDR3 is CASFQNEKLFF. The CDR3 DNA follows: TGTGCCAGCTTTCAAAATGAAAAACTGTTTTTT.

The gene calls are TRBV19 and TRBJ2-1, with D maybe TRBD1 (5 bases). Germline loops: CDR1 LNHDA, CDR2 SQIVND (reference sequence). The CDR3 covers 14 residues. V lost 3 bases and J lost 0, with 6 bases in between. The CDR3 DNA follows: TGTGCCAGTAGTATCCAGGGCTCCTACAATGAGCAGTTCTTC. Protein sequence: CASSIQGSYNEQFF.

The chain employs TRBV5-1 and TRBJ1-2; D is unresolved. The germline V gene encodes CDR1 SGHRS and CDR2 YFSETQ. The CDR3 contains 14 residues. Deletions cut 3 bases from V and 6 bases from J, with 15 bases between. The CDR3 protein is CASSSDPRTHGYTF. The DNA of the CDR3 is TGCGCCAGCAGCTCCGACCCTCGGACTCATGGCTACACCTTC. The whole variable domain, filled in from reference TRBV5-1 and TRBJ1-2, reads KAGVTQTPRYLIKTRGQQVTLSCSPISGHRSVSWYQQTPGQGLQFLFEYFSETQRNKGNFPGRFSGRQFSNSRSEMNVSTLELGDSALYLCASSSDPRTHGYTFGSGTRLTVV.

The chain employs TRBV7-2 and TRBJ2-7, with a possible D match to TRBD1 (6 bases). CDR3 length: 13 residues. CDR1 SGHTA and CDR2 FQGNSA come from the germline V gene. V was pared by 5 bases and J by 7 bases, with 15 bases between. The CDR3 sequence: CASSQGSSREQYF. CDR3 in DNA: TGTGCCAGCAGCCAGGGGTCTTCGCGGGAGCAGTACTTC.